Listed below are T cell receptor beta chains from one sample, sequenced in a study of blood T cell repertoires in COVID-19. The protocol was immunoSEQ multiplex PCR, while the TCRdb copy is restricted to in-frame clones and leaves out a portion. The sample lists 70,000 or so clones, roughly 89% occurring once. Sequencing input: peripheral blood. The receptors stem from a human donor in a cohort sampled during active COVID-19. The CDR3 runs from the conserved cysteine through the conserved F or W. A D gene is named only where the DNA matches it firmly. Clone size, where shown, is once, few, many, or a class for clones that have expanded.

j_call	clone_size	d_call	v_call	cdr3_length	cdr3_aa	cdr3_nt
TRBJ2-2	-	TRBD2	TRBV11-2	17	CASSLTGGPGNTGELFF	TGTGCCAGCAGCTTAACGGGGGGGCCTGGGAACACCGGGGAGCTGTTTTTT
TRBJ2-7	-	TRBD1	TRBV6-5	15	CASRARGTGATEQYF	TGTGCCAGCAGGGCCCGTGGGACAGGGGCGACTGAGCAGTACTTC
TRBJ2-7	-	TRBD2	TRBV11-2	17	CASSLTSGGRGPYEQYF	TGTGCCAGCAGCTTGACTAGCGGGGGGAGGGGGCCCTACGAGCAGTACTTC
TRBJ1-1	-	-	TRBV2	13	CASSGRGNTEAFF	TGTGCCAGCAGTGGCAGGGGGAACACTGAAGCTTTCTTT
TRBJ1-1	-	-	TRBV28	14	CASSPTVSVAEAFF	TGTGCCAGCAGCCCCACAGTGTCTGTGGCTGAAGCTTTCTTT
TRBJ2-7	-	-	TRBV4-1	18	CASSQVSNTAVGNYEQYF	TGCGCCAGCAGCCAAGTCTCGAACACGGCCGTCGGGAACTACGAGCAGTACTTC
TRBJ1-5	-	TRBD1	TRBV28	17	CASSLDRGVISNQPQHF	TGTGCCAGCAGCCTAGACAGGGGGGTGATCAGCAATCAGCCCCAGCATTTT
TRBJ2-2	-	-	TRBV5-1	15	CASSLGRTGTGELFF	TGCGCCAGCAGCTTGGGTCGTACGGGCACCGGGGAGCTGTTTTTT
TRBJ2-7	-	TRBD2	TRBV9	14	CASSGAGGLYEQYF	TGTGCCAGCAGCGGAGCGGGGGGATTATACGAGCAGTACTTC
TRBJ2-1	-	TRBD2	TRBV10-3	16	CAIRDDSGGGYNEQFF	TGTGCCATCAGGGATGATAGCGGGGGGGGCTACAATGAGCAGTTCTTC
TRBJ1-1	-	-	TRBV5-1	11	CASSGDTEAFF	TGCGCCAGCAGCGGAGACACTGAAGCTTTCTTT
TRBJ1-5	-	TRBD1	TRBV28	17	CASSTFSGQGDNQPQHF	TGTGCCAGCAGTACTTTTTCGGGACAGGGGGACAATCAGCCCCAGCATTTT
TRBJ1-5	-	-	TRBV12-5	19	CASGLDRSSEVRSNQPQHF	TGTGCTAGTGGTTTGGACAGGAGTTCAGAGGTGAGGAGCAATCAGCCCCAGCATTTT
TRBJ2-7	-	TRBD1	TRBV2	13	CASSSGQGYEQYF	TGTGCCAGCAGTTCGGGACAGGGGTACGAGCAGTACTTC
TRBJ1-5	once	TRBD1	TRBV28	14	CASSRTGNNQPQHF	TGTGCCAGCAGCCGGACAGGGAACAATCAGCCCCAGCATTTT
TRBJ1-2	once	TRBD1	TRBV6-5	14	CASSTGGLNYGYTF	TGTGCCAGCAGTACAGGGGGCCTTAACTATGGCTACACCTTC
TRBJ2-7	-	-	TRBV4-1	14	CASSPSSAGYEQYF	TGCGCCAGCAGCCCTAGCAGCGCTGGCTACGAGCAGTACTTC
TRBJ1-2	-	TRBD1	TRBV9	13	CASSVSQGAGYTF	TGTGCCAGCAGCGTCTCACAGGGGGCCGGCTACACCTTC
TRBJ2-1	-	-	TRBV4-2	15	CASSPPTSSYNEQFF	TGTGCCAGCAGCCCTCCTACTAGCTCCTACAATGAGCAGTTCTTC
TRBJ2-7	once	TRBD1	TRBV11-1	15	CASSFGTGGPYEQYF	TGTGCCAGCAGCTTCGGGACAGGGGGTCCCTACGAGCAGTACTTC
TRBJ2-5	-	-	TRBV9	16	CASSVEAGAYQETQYF	TGTGCCAGCAGCGTAGAGGCAGGGGCGTACCAAGAGACCCAGTACTTC
TRBJ1-2	-	-	TRBV15	16	CATSPRLGGENYGYTF	TGTGCCACCAGCCCCAGGCTTGGGGGGGAGAACTATGGCTACACCTTC
TRBJ2-7	once	-	TRBV4-1	14	CASSHTTGSYEQYF	TGCGCCAGCAGCCACACCACAGGGTCCTACGAGCAGTACTTC
TRBJ2-7	-	-	TRBV27	12	CASSSPGDEQYF	TGTGCCAGCAGTTCCCCCGGGGACGAGCAGTACTTC
TRBJ2-7	-	TRBD2	TRBV5-1	19	CASSSGLAEILQVTFEQYF	TGCGCCAGCAGCTCGGGACTAGCGGAGATTCTCCAGGTAACGTTCGAGCAGTACTTC
TRBJ1-6	-	TRBD1	TRBV19	17	CASRTSQGATYNSPLHF	TGTGCCAGTAGGACCTCCCAGGGGGCCACCTATAATTCACCCCTCCACTTT
TRBJ2-1	-	TRBD2	TRBV5-1	14	CASSPGLAGGEQFF	TGCGCCAGCAGCCCGGGACTAGCGGGGGGGGAGCAGTTCTTC
TRBJ1-5	-	-	TRBV7-9	19	CASDCRRVTESYSNQPQHF	TGTGCCAGCGATTGTCGGCGGGTTACCGAGAGTTATAGCAATCAGCCCCAGCATTTT
TRBJ1-1	-	TRBD1	TRBV27	16	CASSSLPTGMNTEAFF	TGTGCCAGCAGTTCCCTCCCGACAGGGATGAACACTGAAGCTTTCTTT
TRBJ1-1	-	-	TRBV27	15	CASSPSKGENTEAFF	TGTGCCAGCAGCCCCTCCAAGGGGGAGAACACTGAAGCTTTCTTT
TRBJ1-4	-	-	TRBV4-2	19	CASSQDQGGRLATNEKLFF	TGTGCCAGCAGCCAAGATCAAGGAGGCAGACTTGCAACTAATGAAAAACTGTTTTTT
TRBJ2-7	few	-	TRBV27	13	CASSAGTPFEQYF	TGTGCCAGCAGTGCCGGGACACCCTTTGAGCAGTACTTC
TRBJ1-2	-	-	TRBV18	14	CASSPLDRVYGYTF	TGTGCCAGCTCACCGCTAGACAGAGTCTATGGCTACACCTTC
TRBJ1-1	-	-	TRBV24-1	11	CATRRGTEAFF	TGTGCCACCAGGCGGGGGACTGAAGCTTTCTTT
TRBJ2-7	-	TRBD2	TRBV11-2	19	CASSPGWLAGGGRTYEQYF	TGTGCCAGCAGCCCAGGGTGGCTAGCGGGGGGGGGAAGAACCTACGAGCAGTACTTC
TRBJ1-2	-	-	TRBV6-1	15	CASSEVQDLYYGYTF	TGTGCCAGCAGTGAGGTTCAGGATCTTTACTATGGCTACACCTTC
TRBJ1-1	-	TRBD1	TRBV25-1	17	CASSGGGGTGGNTEAFF	TGTGCCAGCAGTGGGGGTGGTGGGACAGGGGGCAACACTGAAGCTTTCTTT
TRBJ1-1	-	-	TRBV2	12	CASPLLNTEAFF	TGTGCCAGCCCCCTATTGAACACTGAAGCTTTCTTT
TRBJ2-7	-	-	TRBV3-1/TRBV3-2	15	CASSQAIRGGYEQYF	TGTGCCAGCAGCCAAGCGATACGGGGTGGCTACGAGCAGTACTTC
TRBJ2-5	-	TRBD2	TRBV24-1	15	CATSDLAGAGETQYF	TGTGCCACCAGTGATCTAGCGGGGGCAGGGGAGACCCAGTACTTC
TRBJ1-2	once	-	TRBV4-1	13	CASSQLGLYGYTF	TGCGCCAGCAGCCAGCTGGGACTTTATGGCTACACCTTC
TRBJ2-7	few	TRBD1	TRBV6-2/TRBV6-3	17	CASSYSRTGISSYEQYF	TGTGCCAGCAGTTACTCCCGGACAGGGATAAGCTCCTACGAGCAGTACTTC
TRBJ2-3	-	TRBD2	TRBV7-8	15	CASSVKRGGQVTQYF	TGTGCCAGCAGTGTAAAGCGGGGGGGCCAAGTTACGCAGTATTTT
TRBJ1-1	-	TRBD1	TRBV11-2	17	CASSARREDRGNTEAFF	TGTGCCAGCAGCGCCCGGAGGGAGGACAGGGGGAACACTGAAGCTTTCTTT
TRBJ2-7	-	-	TRBV6-5	13	CASAQRRDYEQYF	TGTGCCAGCGCACAGCGGCGAGACTACGAGCAGTACTTC
TRBJ2-7	-	TRBD1	TRBV5-6	16	CASSPPGQGPTYEQYF	TGTGCCAGCAGCCCCCCGGGACAGGGGCCCACCTACGAGCAGTACTTC
TRBJ1-4	-	-	TRBV11-1	15	CASSSRGTGEEKLFF	TGTGCCAGCAGCTCCCGCGGGACGGGCGAGGAAAAACTGTTTTTT
TRBJ2-3	-	TRBD2	TRBV11-2	18	CASSLGLAGALDTDTQYF	TGTGCCAGCAGCTTAGGACTAGCGGGGGCCTTAGACACAGATACGCAGTATTTT
TRBJ1-2	-	-	TRBV2	13	CASMAGGPDGYTF	TGTGCCAGCATGGCCGGGGGGCCTGATGGCTACACCTTC
TRBJ2-7	-	-	TRBV7-9	15	CASSHTDSPNYEQYF	TGTGCCAGCAGCCATACCGACAGCCCGAACTACGAGCAGTACTTC
TRBJ1-6	-	TRBD1	TRBV6-1	17	CASSVWTGVANWEPLHF	TGTGCCAGCAGTGTTTGGACAGGGGTCGCAAATTGGGAACCCCTCCACTTT
TRBJ2-1	-	TRBD1	TRBV7-2	14	CASSLQGDKGEQFF	TGTGCCAGCAGCTTACAGGGGGATAAGGGTGAGCAGTTCTTC
TRBJ2-5	-	TRBD1	TRBV16	14	CASSGGTGAKTQYF	TGTGCCAGCAGCGGAGGGACAGGGGCCAAGACCCAGTACTTC
TRBJ2-6	-	-	TRBV30	15	CAWSVDFSGANVLTF	TGTGCCTGGAGTGTAGACTTCTCTGGGGCCAACGTCCTGACTTTC
TRBJ1-5	-	TRBD1	TRBV30	17	CAWSLTRTGEHNQPQHF	TGTGCCTGGAGTTTAACCCGGACAGGGGAACACAATCAGCCCCAGCATTTT
TRBJ1-6	-	TRBD1	TRBV6-2/TRBV6-3	16	CASSLRDSLGNSPLHF	TGTGCCAGCAGCCTCCGGGACAGCCTAGGGAATTCACCCCTCCACTTT
TRBJ2-1	-	TRBD2	TRBV12-5	17	CASGSQRGPRSYNEQFF	TGTGCTAGCGGTTCCCAGCGGGGGCCCCGCTCCTACAATGAGCAGTTCTTC
TRBJ1-4	-	-	TRBV7-5	17	CARSLESRTPYGEKLFF	TGTGCCAGAAGCTTAGAATCGCGGACACCTTATGGAGAAAAACTGTTTTTT
TRBJ1-4	-	-	TRBV6-2/TRBV6-3	19	CASSYAYGKTSEGFGKLFF	TGTGCCAGCAGTTACGCCTACGGAAAGACATCGGAGGGGTTTGGGAAACTGTTTTTT
TRBJ2-7	-	TRBD1	TRBV28	16	CASRPTSRQGLYEQYF	TGTGCCAGCAGGCCTACCTCCCGACAGGGGCTGTACGAGCAGTACTTC